This passage covers 21 T cell receptor beta chains from one sample sequenced in a study of identical twins. TCRdb processed the 5' RACE reads anew with MiXCR; each CDR3 protein has one entry. In the table there are roughly 570,000 distinct CDR3 sequences, more than 9% of which are singletons. This sample also appeared in a second study, on yellow fever vaccine responses in identical twins.

Sequenced: PBMCs. These receptors were collected from a woman aged 18-29 years in good health.

There are a few counts of this clonotype. The chain carries TRBV20-1 and TRBJ2-5; D might be TRBD1 (6 bases). Trimming cost V 0 bases and J 5 bases, with 19 bases left between them. This CDR3 region has 16 residues. Germline V lookup: CDR1 DFQATT, CDR2 SNEGSKA (reference sequence). Here the CDR3 DNA reads TGCAGTGCTAGAGATTTCGCAGGGGCGGGTCGGGAGACCCAGTACTTC. Translated: CSARDFAGAGRETQYF.

This clonotype was recorded a few times. One end of the junction varies from germline; a read error may be responsible. The chain has TRBV12-3 or TRBV12-4 and TRBJ2-7; D gene ambiguous. The CDR3 length is 12 residues. CDR3 sequence reads: CASSLGVWEQYF. The CDR3 DNA is TGTGCCAGCAGCTTAGGTGTCTGGGAGCAGTACTTC.

This clonotype was recorded a few times. J is TRBJ2-5 and V is TRBV25-1; D unresolved. The germline V gene has CDR1 MGHDK and CDR2 SYGVNS. The CDR3 covers 14 residues. V lost 3 bases to trimming and J lost 1 base, with 9 bases between them. The CDR3 DNA is TGTGCCAGCAGTGATGTAAGGATCCAAGAGACCCAGTACTTC. It yields the protein CASSDVRIQETQYF.

This clonotype has only a few counts. The J gene is TRBJ2-1, the V gene TRBV6-5; D ambiguous. This CDR3 is 12 amino acids long. V lost 5 bases and J 5 bases, leaving 7 bases between the germline ends. Looked up from germline, CDR1 is MNHEY and CDR2 is SVGAGI. The CDR3 reads CASSMPNNEQFF. The CDR3 nucleotides are TGTGCCAGCAGTATGCCAAACAATGAGCAGTTCTTC.

The CDR3 sequence is CASSFASGVETQYF. The CDR3 DNA reads as TGTGCCAGCAGTTTCGCTAGCGGAGTAGAGACCCAGTACTTC. The genes are TRBV28 and TRBJ2-5; 7 bases fit TRBD2. V lost 3 bases and J lost 4; bases outside the gene matches: 5. The CDR3 contains 14 residues. Germline-derived CDR1 and CDR2 are MDHEN and SYDVKM.

This clonotype was detected only a few times. The rearrangement uses TRBV30 and TRBJ2-3; D is tentatively TRBD1 or TRBD2 (5 bases each). The V end was cut by 6 bases, the J end by 1 base, with 14 bases between. The V gene's germline CDR1 is GTSNPN and CDR2 SVGIG (reference sequence). The CDR3 sequence is 14 residues long. The CDR3 DNA reads TGTGCCTGCAAATGGGACGGGGGCACAGATACGCAGTATTTT. Translated: CACKWDGGTDTQYF.

The chain uses TRBV6-2 or TRBV6-3 and TRBJ2-6; D is uncertain. Germline lookup yields CDR1 MNHEY and CDR2 SVGEGT. The CDR3 sequence is 15 residues long. Trimming left V 2 bases short and J 1 base short, with 6 bases between. The CDR3 bases are TGTGCCAGCAGTTACGGCTTTTCTGGGGCCAACGTCCTGACTTTC. Its protein product is CASSYGFSGANVLTF.

The rearrangement uses TRBV7-2 and TRBJ2-2; 8 nucleotides match TRBD1. Germline V CDR1 and CDR2: SGHTA, FQGNSA. The CDR3 runs to 15 residues. V dropped 6 bases and J dropped 5; count of bases not matched to a gene: 8. The CDR3 spells CASRRITGGTGELFF. CDR3 nucleotide sequence: TGTGCCAGCAGACGTATAACAGGGGGAACCGGGGAGCTGTTTTTT.

This clonotype was picked up many times. The chain employs TRBV27 and TRBJ2-7; TRBD1 aligns across 11 bases. With V trimmed by 5 bases and J by 6 bases, 9 bases remained unmatched. The length of the CDR3 is 15 residues. Germline V gene lookup returns CDR1 MNHEY and CDR2 SMNVEV (reference sequence). Here the CDR3 reads CASSLMGQGDLEQYF. In DNA, the CDR3 is TGTGCCAGCAGTCTAATGGGACAGGGGGATCTCGAGCAGTACTTC.

J is TRBJ2-7 and V is TRBV4-3; D gene ambiguous. Germline V gene sequence: CDR1 LGHNA, CDR2 YSLEER. There are 13 residues in the CDR3. V lost 2 bases, J lost 3 bases, and 8 bases lay in between. The CDR3 sequence: CASSQSSFYEQYF. The CDR3 DNA is TGCGCCAGCAGCCAATCGTCTTTCTACGAGCAGTACTTC.

This clonotype has more than one count but fewer than ten. The rearrangement links TRBV20-1 to TRBJ2-1; TRBD2 matches at 7 bases. This CDR3 contains 16 residues. The ends lost 6 bases at V and 6 bases at J; junction bases unmatched: 17. Germline CDR1 is DFQATT and CDR2 is SNEGSKA (reference sequence). The CDR3 loop reads CSATNTGGSKVNEQFF. As DNA, the CDR3 is TGCAGTGCGACCAACACGGGCGGGAGCAAGGTCAATGAGCAGTTCTTC.

The sample holds many counts of this clonotype. The chain carries TRBV12-3 or TRBV12-4 and TRBJ2-7; D is unclear. This CDR3 contains 14 residues. Trimming took 3 bases from V and 4 from J, leaving 13 bases between them. CDR3 nucleotides: TGTGCCAGCAGTTTTAGGAGTGTCCAATACGAGCAGTACTTC. Encoded protein: CASSFRSVQYEQYF.

This clonotype was counted ten times or more. The chain is built from TRBV20-1 and TRBJ2-5, with unresolved D. Trimming took off 3 bases at V and 5 bases at J, with 10 bases between the two ends. The CDR3 is 12 amino acids. Germline CDR1 reads DFQATT; CDR2 reads SNEGSKA (reference sequence). The CDR3 DNA reads as TGCAGTGCTAGTTCTGGCTTGGAGACCCAGTACTTC. This encodes CSASSGLETQYF.

This chain joins TRBV11-2 and TRBJ2-2; the D gene is possibly TRBD1 (6 bases). The CDR3 loop spans 14 amino acids. Looked up from germline, CDR1 is SGHAT and CDR2 is FQNNGV. With 8 bases removed from V and 4 bases from J, the gap between germline ends came to 14 bases. Written as DNA, the CDR3 is TGTGCCAGCGCTCCAGGGGCGGGCACCGGGGAGCTGTTTTTT. It is translated as CASAPGAGTGELFF.

This clonotype was counted ten times or more. The J gene is TRBJ2-2, the V gene TRBV9, with D possibly matching TRBD2 (6 bases). Trimming pared 3 bases from V and 0 bases from J, leaving 9 bases between. The CDR3 extends over 15 amino acids. Germline V gives CDR1 SGDLS, CDR2 YYNGEE. In DNA form, the CDR3 reads TGTGCCAGCAGCGGAGGGACTGCGAACACCGGGGAGCTGTTTTTT. Its protein is CASSGGTANTGELFF.

This rearrangement joins TRBV5-8 to TRBJ2-5; 7 nucleotides agree with TRBD1. This CDR3 is 15 amino acids long. Germline CDR1 reads SGHTS; CDR2 reads YDEGEE. The V segment lost 2 bases and the J segment 2 bases; nucleotides outside the gene matches: 6. The CDR3 coding sequence is TGTGCCAGCAGCTTTTACAGGGGCCTTCAAGAGACCCAGTACTTC. It is translated as CASSFYRGLQETQYF.

This clonotype was observed at least ten times. This rearrangement joins TRBV5-1 to TRBJ2-3, with 9 bases that match TRBD1. Germline V gives CDR1 SGHRS, CDR2 YFSETQ. The CDR3 contains 14 residues. The trim removed 3 bases at V and 6 bases at J, leaving 5 bases unmatched. As DNA, the CDR3 is TGCGCCAGCAGCTCCAGGACAGGGGCCGATACGCAGTATTTT. Its protein is CASSSRTGADTQYF.

This clonotype was seen many times. This sequence joins TRBV29-1 and TRBJ1-1, with 7 bases lining up with TRBD1. J was trimmed by 4 bases and V by 3 bases; bases with no gene match: 8. The CDR3 totals 14 residues. In germline, CDR1 is SQVTM, CDR2 ANQGSEA. The CDR3 DNA is TGCAGCGTTGAGGGTGCAGGGGGGAGCACTGAAGCTTTCTTT. Protein sequence: CSVEGAGGSTEAFF.

Ten or more counts support this clonotype. This chain links TRBV6-1 with TRBJ1-1; the D is unclear. Germline CDR1 is MNHNS and CDR2 is SASEGT. This CDR3 spans 16 amino acids. The V end lost 5 bases, the J end lost 4 bases, and 20 bases lay between the germline ends. The CDR3 bases are TGTGCCAGCAGTCCCTTAAGCCCTACGCCGGGCACTGAAGCTTTCTTT. As protein: CASSPLSPTPGTEAFF.

This clonotype was observed a handful of times. V is TRBV20-1 and J is TRBJ2-1; 13 bases agree with TRBD2. CDR1 DFQATT and CDR2 SNEGSKA come from the germline V gene (reference sequence). J lost 6 bases, V lost 6 bases, and 8 bases had no gene match. The CDR3 totals 15 residues. The CDR3 region is CSAVTSGRGGNEQFF. The CDR3, as DNA: TGCAGTGCCGTAACTAGCGGGAGGGGGGGCAATGAGCAGTTCTTC.

This clonotype was picked up many times. The genes are TRBV20-1 and TRBJ1-5; D unclear. V lost 6 bases, J lost 9 bases, and 15 bases lay in between. The CDR3 contains 12 residues. Per germline, CDR1 DFQATT and CDR2 SNEGSKA (reference sequence). CDR3 region: CSAKRVKGPQHF. In DNA form, the CDR3 reads TGCAGTGCGAAAAGGGTCAAAGGGCCCCAGCATTTT.